The sequence of this T cell receptor (beta chain) was determined in a study of cytomegalovirus exposure and HLA in healthy donors. Germline V CDR1 and CDR2: SNHLY, FYNNEI. CDR3 length: 16 residues. Trimming cost V 1 base and J 0 bases, with 10 bases left between them. Of note for this clone: No antigen is known for it.

Findings of the study overall: Many donors carried some public TCRs, although rarity characterized most TCR sequences. In the approximately 120 validation repertoires, a later analysis found that first-cohort TCR clusters tended to co-occur. Reported performance of the classifier showed diagnosis of cytomegalovirus status with high specificity and sensitivity.

Assay used: immunoSEQ multiplex PCR; TCRdb lists only in-frame clones, some missing. The sample contains about 260,000 clones, about 90% of which appear only once. V and J are TRBV2 and TRBJ1-3, with D possibly being TRBD1 (5 bases). The sequenced sample was PBMCs. This receptor was obtained from a woman aged 25 to 45 in good health and CMV-seronegative. The CDR3 protein is CASSEVGLISGNTIYF. The CDR3 bases are TGTGCCAGCAGTGAAGTGGGGCTAATCTCTGGAAACACCATATATTTT. Combining the CDR3 with reference TRBV2 and TRBJ1-3 gives the whole variable domain EPEVTQTPSHQVTQMGQEVILRCVPISNHLYFYWYRQILGQKVEFLVSFYNNEISEKSEIFDDQFSVERPDGSNFTLKIRSTKLEDSAMYFCASSEVGLISGNTIYFGEGSWLTVV.